This entry lists 10 T cell receptor beta chains sequenced from one sample in a study of T cell repertoires in cytomegalovirus infection. TCRdb re-analysed the reads in MiXCR, keeping a single row per CDR3 protein. The sample has some 310,000 distinct CDR3 sequences, roughly 25% seen once. No antigens are known for them. The material was cultured PBMCs, obtained from culture after CMV antigen stimulation. These receptors were collected from a human donor in good health (CMV status not recorded). Some clones in this sample may be carry-over from other donors' samples.

The chain couples TRBV19 to TRBJ2-2, with 14 bases lining up with TRBD2. The length of the CDR3 is 17 residues. The junction had 4 bases not matched to a gene; V was cut back by 6 bases and J by 1 base. In germline, CDR1 is LNHDA, CDR2 SQIVND (reference sequence). The CDR3 loop is CASRRGLAGGNTGELFF. Here the CDR3 DNA reads TGTGCCAGTAGAAGAGGACTAGCGGGAGGGAACACCGGGGAGCTGTTTTTT.

The chain uses TRBV12-3 or TRBV12-4 and TRBJ2-7; no clear D. The V end was cut by 6 bases, the J end by 7 bases, with 10 bases between. This CDR3 is built from 11 residues. The CDR3 loop reads CASSRSREQYF. DNA of the CDR3: TGTGCCAGCAGCCGGTCGCGGGAGCAGTACTTC.

Worth noting for this clonotype: The junction departs from germline at one end; a sequencing error may be responsible. The rearrangement links TRBV6-1 to TRBJ2-3; D unresolved. Germline assignment: CDR1 MNHNS and CDR2 SASEGT. The CDR3 totals 14 residues. This CDR3 reads CASRSLKGTDMQYF. The CDR3 DNA reads as TGTGCCAGCAGGTCACTAAAGGGCACAGATATGCAGTATTTT.

This clonotype was seen a few times. The V call is TRBV7-6, the J call TRBJ2-3; D remains ambiguous. In germline, CDR1 is SGHVS, CDR2 FNYEAQ. CDR3 length: 13 amino acids. V lost 5 bases and J lost 2, with 8 bases in between. CDR3 bases: TGTGCCAGCAGCCCGGACGACACAGATACGCAGTATTTT. This sequence encodes CASSPDDTDTQYF.

The rearrangement uses TRBV4-3 and TRBJ2-4; the D gene is possibly TRBD2 (5 bases). The V gene lost 0 bases and the J gene lost 1 base, with 10 bases spanning the gap. Germline assignment: CDR1 LGHNA and CDR2 YSLEER. CDR3 size: 16 residues. CDR3 region: CASSQEEGRAKNIQYF. The CDR3 nucleotides read TGCGCCAGCAGCCAAGAAGAGGGCCGGGCCAAAAACATTCAGTACTTC.

V gene TRBV5-8 combines with J gene TRBJ1-1; 9 bases align to TRBD1. Germline CDR1 SGHTS, CDR2 YDEGEE. The CDR3 runs to 16 residues. V gave up 5 bases and J gave up 4 bases; unmatched junction bases: 12. CDR3 coding DNA: TGTGCCAGCAGTTCCGGGACAGGGTTGTCATCCACTGAAGCTTTCTTT. Translated: CASSSGTGLSSTEAFF.

The rearrangement joins TRBV7-2 to TRBJ2-3; 12 bases agree with TRBD2. The CDR3 has 15 amino acids. The germline gives CDR1 SGHTA, CDR2 FQGNSA. V was clipped by 5 bases and J by 5 bases; unmatched bases: 5. CDR3 bases: TGTGCCAGCAGCATCCGGACTAGCGGGAAAGATACGCAGTATTTT. Amino acid sequence: CASSIRTSGKDTQYF.

This clonotype was seen only a few times. This chain connects TRBV12-3 or TRBV12-4 to TRBJ1-1; maybe TRBD1 (6 bases). Trimming left V 5 bases short and J 1 base short, with 11 bases between. The length of the CDR3 is 14 residues. The CDR3 reads CASSRGGKNTEAFF. CDR3 nucleotides: TGTGCCAGCAGTCGAGGGGGGAAGAACACTGAAGCTTTCTTT.

In its sample, this clonotype was seen many times. This sequence joins TRBV7-2 and TRBJ1-4; possibly TRBD1 for D (5 bases). The ends were cut back, 5 bases at V and 8 bases at J, with 15 bases in the middle. The germline CDR1 and CDR2 sequences are SGHTA and FQGNSA. This CDR3 comprises 14 residues. CDR3 sequence: CASSTQGVDEKLFF. In DNA form, the CDR3 reads TGTGCCAGCAGCACCCAGGGAGTGGACGAAAAACTGTTTTTT.

J is TRBJ2-7 and V is TRBV6-2 or TRBV6-3; TRBD2 aligns across 7 bases. The junction had 11 bases not matched to a gene; V was cut back by 6 bases and J by 0 bases. The length of the CDR3 is 16 residues. Per the germline V gene, CDR1 is MNHEY and CDR2 is SVGEGT. The CDR3 region is CASRHAARETSYEQYF. The DNA of the CDR3 is TGTGCCAGCAGACACGCGGCGCGGGAGACCTCCTACGAGCAGTACTTC.